This T cell receptor beta chain was found in a study of blood T cells in healthy people across ages. Findings of the study overall: TCR beta diversity per million T cells fell roughly linearly with age.

Per sample, extraction of total RNA gave at least 5.5 micrograms in every case. Germline V lookup: CDR1 SGHVS, CDR2 FNYEAQ. The CDR3 contains 15 residues. Combining a sample-barcoded 5' primer with a J-beta primer mix, a second PCR ran for about 7 to 12 cycles. Via MiXCR, TCRdb re-called the 5' RACE reads, giving one row per CDR3 protein. The sample consists of about 1.7 million distinct CDR3 sequences, 28% of them appearing once. For this clonotype: What it binds is not known. A read error may produce the germline difference seen at one junction end.

The sample taken for sequencing was blood. V is TRBV7-6 and J is TRBJ1-2; D unresolved. The origin of this receptor is a woman aged 25 to 39 in good health. The CDR3 is CASSLATGANYGCTF. The CDR3 nucleotides are TGTGCCAGCAGCTTAGCGACGGGAGCTAACTATGGCTGCACCTTC.